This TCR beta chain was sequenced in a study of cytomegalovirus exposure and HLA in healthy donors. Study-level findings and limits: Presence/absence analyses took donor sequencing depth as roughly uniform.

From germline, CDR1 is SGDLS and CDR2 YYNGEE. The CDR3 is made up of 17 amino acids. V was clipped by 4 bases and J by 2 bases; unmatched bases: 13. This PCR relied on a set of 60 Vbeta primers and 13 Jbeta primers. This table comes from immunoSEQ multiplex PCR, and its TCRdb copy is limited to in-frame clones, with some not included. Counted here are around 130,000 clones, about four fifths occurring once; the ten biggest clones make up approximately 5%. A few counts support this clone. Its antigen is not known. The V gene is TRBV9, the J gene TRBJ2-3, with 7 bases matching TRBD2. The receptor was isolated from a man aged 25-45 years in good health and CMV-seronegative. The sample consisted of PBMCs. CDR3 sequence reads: CASSRTSSSGHTDTQYF. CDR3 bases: TGTGCCAGCAGCCGAACGTCCTCTAGCGGCCACACAGATACGCAGTATTTT.